Below are 21 T cell receptor beta chains sequenced from a single sample in a study of blood T cell repertoires in COVID-19. Profiled with immunoSEQ multiplex PCR; TCRdb holds only in-frame clones, not every one. The sample gives about 160,000 clones, around 92% of which show up once; about 5.3% is in the top ten. Sequencing was performed on peripheral blood. These receptors were collected from a man aged 25-40 years with COVID-19, enrolled during active disease.

The rearrangement uses TRBV11-3 and TRBJ2-5, with 8 bases fitting TRBD2. Per the germline V gene, CDR1 is SGHNT and CDR2 is YENEEA. The CDR3 has 13 amino acids. Trimming took 5 bases from V and 4 from J; bases not matched to a gene: 3. The CDR3 DNA reads as TGTGCCAGCAGCCACGGGGGGGGAGAGACCCAGTACTTC. It codes for CASSHGGGETQYF. Based on the CDR3 plus reference TRBV11-3 and TRBJ2-5, the full variable domain is EAGVVQSPRYKIIEKKQPVAFWCNPISGHNTLYWYLQNLGQGPELLIRYENEEAVDDSQLPKDRFSAERLKGVDSTLKIQPAELGDSAVYLCASSHGGGETQYFGPGTRLLVL.

J is TRBJ1-4 and V is TRBV27; possibly TRBD1 for D (6 bases). The germline gives CDR1 MNHEY, CDR2 SMNVEV (reference sequence). The CDR3 covers 14 residues. With 3 bases removed from V and 8 bases from J, the gap between germline ends came to 13 bases. The CDR3 here is CASSFMGAGEKLFF. The CDR3 coding sequence is TGTGCCAGCAGTTTTATGGGGGCCGGGGAAAAACTGTTTTTT.

The V gene is TRBV6-5, the J gene TRBJ2-7; weak D call: TRBD2 (6 bases). Trimming cost V 0 bases and J 5 bases, with 17 bases left between them. Germline-derived CDR1 and CDR2 are MNHEY and SVGAGI. This CDR3 is built from 16 residues. This chain's CDR3 is CASSYSGRAGPHEQYF. The CDR3 coding sequence is TGTGCCAGCAGTTACTCAGGTCGGGCGGGACCCCACGAGCAGTACTTC.

A single count supports this clone. The rearrangement links TRBV19 to TRBJ1-1, with 7 bases aligning to TRBD1. This CDR3 comprises 14 residues. V lost 6 bases, J lost 0 bases, and 4 bases stayed unmatched. Germline lookup yields CDR1 LNHDA and CDR2 SQIVND (reference sequence). CDR3 protein: CASRLGTVNTEAFF. The CDR3 nucleotides are TGTGCCAGTAGGCTCGGGACAGTGAACACTGAAGCTTTCTTT.

J is TRBJ2-1 and V is TRBV6-2 or TRBV6-3; 14 bases line up with TRBD2. From germline, CDR1 is MNHEY and CDR2 SVGEGT. CDR3 length equals 15 residues. Trimming at V came to 6 bases and at J to 8 bases, leaving 6 bases not matched to a gene. For the CDR3, the DNA is TGTGCCAGCAGCCAGACTAGCGGGGGGGCCGATGAGCAGTTCTTC. Protein product: CASSQTSGGADEQFF.

The chain uses TRBV6-1 and TRBJ1-5; D might be TRBD1 (5 bases). The germline V and J ends were trimmed by 0 bases and 1 base, with 19 bases remaining between them. The length of the CDR3 is 19 residues. Per germline, CDR1 MNHNS and CDR2 SASEGT. Here the CDR3 reads CASSEARWGGDGSNQPQHF. The CDR3 coding sequence is TGTGCCAGCAGTGAAGCCCGGTGGGGGGGGGACGGAAGCAATCAGCCCCAGCATTTT.

V usage is TRBV7-3 and J usage is TRBJ2-1; D is perhaps TRBD2 (5 bases). Germline lookup yields CDR1 SGHTA and CDR2 FQGTGA. This CDR3 is 13 amino acids long. The V and J ends lost 1 base and 9 bases respectively, with 10 bases between them. CDR3 amino acids: CASSLNGKGEQFF. CDR3 bases: TGTGCCAGCAGCTTAAACGGGAAAGGTGAGCAGTTCTTC.

J is TRBJ2-3 and V is TRBV5-4, with TRBD2 identical over 9 bases. V shed 0 bases, J shed 0 bases, and the junction held 5 bases outside the gene matches. The CDR3 sequence is 17 residues long. CDR1 SGHNT and CDR2 YYREEE come from the germline V gene (reference sequence). CDR3 DNA sequence: TGTGCCAGCAGCTTGGGGGGGCTAGCGGGGAGCACAGATACGCAGTATTTT. Protein sequence: CASSLGGLAGSTDTQYF.

The rearrangement joins TRBV21-1 to TRBJ2-2; whether TRBD2, the table's D call, matches the DNA was not checked. TRBV21-1 is given as a pseudogene. The CDR3 has 16 residues. CDR3: CASSDTSVRGTGELFF. The CDR3 DNA reads as TGTGCCAGCAGCGATACTAGCGTTCGGGGTACCGGGGAGCTGTTTTTT.

The rearrangement joins TRBV7-8 to TRBJ2-5, with D possibly TRBD2 on 6 matching bases. The CDR3 covers 16 residues. Trimming left V 1 base short and J 5 bases short, with 17 bases between. CDR1 is SGHVS, CDR2 FQNEAQ, per germline. The CDR3 DNA is TGTGCCAGCAGCTTAGGATACTCCGGGAGTTGGGAGACCCAGTACTTC. Residues: CASSLGYSGSWETQYF.

This clone came up once. V is TRBV19 and J is TRBJ2-5; 11 positions agree with TRBD2. V shed 8 bases and J 4 bases; nucleotides not matched to a gene: 9. Germline CDR1 is LNHDA and CDR2 is SQIVND (reference sequence). This CDR3 spans 15 amino acids. For the CDR3, the DNA is TGTGCCAGTCGACTTAGCGGGGGGGCCGTAGAGACCCAGTACTTC. It is translated as CASRLSGGAVETQYF.

The chain has TRBV27 and TRBJ2-7, with 11 positions matching TRBD2. Unmatched junction bases numbered 9, after V lost 3 bases and J lost 5 bases. The CDR3 is 16 residues long. Germline values: CDR1 MNHEY, CDR2 SMNVEV (reference sequence). The DNA of the CDR3 is TGTGCCAGCAGTTTGCGTCTAGCGGGAGGAGGTAACGAGCAGTACTTC. It specifies CASSLRLAGGGNEQYF.

This clone was seen a few times. The gene calls are TRBV2 and TRBJ1-5; 7 bases are shared with TRBD1. The trim removed 6 bases at V and 6 bases at J, leaving 8 bases unmatched. Germline V gene sequence: CDR1 SNHLY, CDR2 FYNNEI. The CDR3 is 14 amino acids. The CDR3 here is CASSQTGKVQPQHF. The CDR3 DNA reads as TGTGCCAGCAGCCAGACAGGGAAGGTTCAGCCCCAGCATTTT.

This CDR3 is CASSLGTSGGQETQYF. The CDR3 DNA is TGTGCCAGCAGTCTGGGGACTAGCGGGGGGCAAGAGACCCAGTACTTC. The rearrangement links TRBV27 to TRBJ2-5; TRBD2 matches at 15 bases. Germline CDR1 reads MNHEY; CDR2 reads SMNVEV (reference sequence). This CDR3 is 16 amino acids long. Trimming cost V 5 bases and J 2 bases; bases outside gene matches: 3.

The CDR3 DNA sequence: TGTGCCACCCTAGCGGCCTGGGCAGATACGCAGTATTTT. Translating gives CATLAAWADTQYF. J is TRBJ2-3 and V is TRBV6-6; TRBD2 matches at 7 bases. CDR1 is MNHNY and CDR2 is SVGAGI in the germline V gene (reference sequence). V was pared by 10 bases and J by 4 bases, with 8 bases of the junction left unmatched. This CDR3 is 13 amino acids long.

On this clone: The junction does not match germline at one end; this may be a read error. The V and J genes are TRBV27 and TRBJ1-5, with TRBD1 matching over 7 bases. The CDR3 totals 13 residues. Germline V gives CDR1 MNHEY, CDR2 SMNVEV (reference sequence). This CDR3 is CASSFLGTEGFFF. The CDR3 nucleotides read TGTGCCAGCAGTTTCCTGGGGACAGAAGGGTTCTTTTTT.

V and J are TRBV11-2 and TRBJ2-5, with D possibly being TRBD1 (6 bases). Per the germline V gene, CDR1 is SGHAT and CDR2 is FQNNGV. CDR3 length: 15 amino acids. Trimming pared 5 bases from V and 0 bases from J, leaving 13 bases between. As DNA, the CDR3 is TGTGCCAGCAGCCAAAGCGGACAGTACCAAGAGACCCAGTACTTC. Translation gives CASSQSGQYQETQYF.

This chain uses TRBV3-1 (or the pseudogene TRBV3-2) with TRBJ1-2; 7 bases are shared with TRBD1. Germline V gene data show CDR1 as LGHDT and CDR2 as YNNKEL (reference sequence). The trim removed 4 bases at V and 3 bases at J, leaving 8 bases unmatched. CDR3 length equals 15 residues. The CDR3 loop reads CASSPMRGPYYGYTF. CDR3 sequence (DNA): TGTGCCAGCAGCCCTATGAGGGGGCCATACTATGGCTACACCTTC.

This chain uses TRBV11-2 with TRBJ1-1; 7 bases match TRBD1. Germline CDR1 SGHAT, CDR2 FQNNGV. The CDR3 consists of 17 residues. The V segment lost 4 bases and the J segment 1 base; nucleotides outside the gene matches: 12. In nucleotides, the CDR3 is TGTGCCAGCAGCTCGAGTCACAGGGGCATCGGGAACACTGAAGCTTTCTTT. Its protein is CASSSSHRGIGNTEAFF.

The V and J genes are TRBV27 and TRBJ1-5; D unclear. Germline V gene data show CDR1 as MNHEY and CDR2 as SMNVEV (reference sequence). The CDR3 has 14 amino acids. Trimming pared 2 bases from V and 0 bases from J, leaving 5 bases between. DNA for the CDR3: TGTGCCAGCAGTTTACACATTAGCAATCAGCCCCAGCATTTT. Its protein is CASSLHISNQPQHF.

The CDR3 sequence is CAIKNSLAASYNEQFF. CDR3 nucleotide sequence: TGTGCCATCAAAAATTCGCTAGCGGCCTCCTACAATGAGCAGTTCTTC. The J gene is TRBJ2-1, the V gene TRBV10-3; 7 positions match TRBD2. The junction had 9 bases not matched to a gene; V was cut back by 7 bases and J by 0 bases. The CDR3 has 16 residues. The germline gives CDR1 ENHRY, CDR2 SYGVKD.